The 21 T cell receptor beta chains below come from one sample, sequenced in a study of monozygotic twins with inflammatory bowel disease. TCRdb reanalyzed the 5' RACE reads, giving one entry per CDR3 protein sequence and no DNA. The table lists roughly 90,000 distinct CDR3 sequences. The specimen sequenced was blood. The receptors originated from a human donor with ulcerative colitis or Crohn's disease, or a healthy co-twin of an affected twin (not recorded which).

The chain joins TRBV19 to TRBJ2-3; with no DNA, the TCRdb D assignment of TRBD1 cannot be verified. Germline-derived CDR1 and CDR2 are LNHDA and SQIVND (reference sequence). The CDR3 is made up of 15 amino acids. Here the CDR3 reads CASSSTQGITDTQYF.

The rearrangement links TRBV6-5 to TRBJ2-7; TCRdb designates TRBD1, a call that cannot be tested without DNA. This CDR3 region has 14 residues. Germline assignment: CDR1 MNHEY and CDR2 SVGAGI. Here the CDR3 reads CASSWGTGLGEQYF.

The rearrangement uses TRBV11-2 and TRBJ1-1. Germline CDR1 is SGHAT and CDR2 is FQNNGV. The CDR3 covers 12 residues. CDR3 sequence reads: CASSFEYTEAFF.

The chain carries TRBV10-3 and TRBJ2-1. Per the germline V gene, CDR1 is ENHRY and CDR2 is SYGVKD. The CDR3 length is 14 residues. CDR3 sequence reads: CAISLPSSYNEQFF.

V is TRBV5-1 and J is TRBJ2-1. This CDR3 spans 15 amino acids. The germline gives CDR1 SGHRS, CDR2 YFSETQ. The CDR3 spells CASATDVGTYNEQFF.

The V call is TRBV4-1, the J call TRBJ1-1; absent DNA, TCRdb's TRBD1 call cannot be checked. The germline CDR1 and CDR2 sequences are MGHRA and YSYEKL. The CDR3 length is 15 residues. CDR3 region: CASSQAPFLTGEAFF.

The J gene is TRBJ1-2, the V gene TRBV5-1; TCRdb indicates TRBD1, and absent DNA this call remains unverified. CDR1 is SGHRS and CDR2 is YFSETQ in the germline V gene. The CDR3 totals 16 residues. CDR3 protein: CASSSNRGRANYGYTF.

The chain carries TRBV19 and TRBJ2-1; TCRdb's D call, TRBD2, is unchecked because there is no DNA. This CDR3 region has 13 residues. Germline V gene lookup returns CDR1 LNHDA and CDR2 SQIVND (reference sequence). This CDR3 reads CASSPMRENEQFF.

This chain links TRBV7-9 with TRBJ1-6; TCRdb outputs TRBD1, but without DNA this stays unchecked. CDR1 and CDR2 from the germline V gene are SEHNR and FQNEAQ (reference sequence). The CDR3 has 15 residues. This CDR3 reads CASSQRTVDNSPLHF.

The V and J genes are TRBV7-2 and TRBJ2-7. Looked up from germline, CDR1 is SGHTA and CDR2 is FQGNSA. This CDR3 is 13 amino acids long. CDR3 region: CASSAGRVQEQYF.

The V and J genes are TRBV5-1 and TRBJ2-1; checking the TCRdb D call of TRBD1 is not possible without DNA. The length of the CDR3 is 16 residues. The germline V gene has CDR1 SGHRS and CDR2 YFSETQ. The CDR3 loop is CASSLVVSGAPGEQFF.

The V call is TRBV18, the J call TRBJ1-3; the D call from TCRdb, TRBD1, cannot be confirmed without DNA. Germline V gives CDR1 KGHSH, CDR2 LQKENI. The CDR3 loop spans 20 amino acids. CDR3 residues: CASSPGPGQGFYDSGNTIYF.

The chain's CDR3 is CASRREMLYEQYF. The chain carries TRBV6-5 and TRBJ2-7; TCRdb outputs TRBD2, but without DNA this stays unchecked. Germline V gene lookup returns CDR1 MNHEY and CDR2 SVGAGI. There are 13 residues in the CDR3.

This chain connects TRBV5-5 to TRBJ2-3; TCRdb indicates TRBD1, and absent DNA this call remains unverified. Germline V gene data show CDR1 as SGHKS and CDR2 as YYEKEE (reference sequence). The CDR3 loop spans 16 amino acids. This CDR3 is CASSLPGFRSADTQYF.

The V call is TRBV12-3 or TRBV12-4, the J call TRBJ1-1; without DNA, the TCRdb call of TRBD1 cannot be checked. This CDR3 is 15 amino acids long. The CDR3 loop reads CASSLRTGVNTEAFF.

The V gene is TRBV7-6, the J gene TRBJ1-6. CDR3 size: 13 residues. CDR1 is SGHVS and CDR2 is FNYEAQ in the germline V gene. This CDR3 is CASSLTPNSPLHF. The variable domain in full, completed from reference TRBV7-6 and TRBJ1-6, reads GAGVSQSPRYKVTKRGQDVALRCDPISGHVSLYWYRQALGQGPEFLTYFNYEAQQDKSGLPNDRFSAERPEGSISTLTIQRTEQRDSAMYRCASSLTPNSPLHFGNGTRLTVT.

The gene calls are TRBV7-9 and TRBJ2-1; TCRdb's D call of TRBD1 is untestable without DNA. Germline-derived CDR1 and CDR2 are SEHNR and FQNEAQ (reference sequence). The CDR3 length is 13 residues. The CDR3 sequence: CASSPTAQGEQFF.

CDR3 sequence reads: CASSLVGGADYSNQPQHF. The chain combines TRBV7-8 with TRBJ1-5; absent DNA, TCRdb's TRBD1 call cannot be checked. Looked up from germline, CDR1 is SGHVS and CDR2 is FQNEAQ. The CDR3 length is 18 residues. The full variable domain, with the rest looked up from reference TRBV7-8 and TRBJ1-5, is GAGVSQSPRYKVAKRGQDVALRCDPISGHVSLFWYQQALGQGPEFLTYFQNEAQLDKSGLPSDRFFAERPEGSVSTLKIQRTQQEDSAVYLCASSLVGGADYSNQPQHFGDGTRLSIL.

The chain uses TRBV5-1 and TRBJ2-7. Germline V gives CDR1 SGHRS, CDR2 YFSETQ. The CDR3 has 13 residues. The CDR3 reads CASSLPGSDEQYF.

V gene TRBV7-9 combines with J gene TRBJ1-6; TCRdb reports TRBD1, a call that lacks DNA to check it against. The CDR3 has 13 amino acids. CDR1 is SEHNR and CDR2 is FQNEAQ in the germline V gene (reference sequence). The chain's CDR3 is CASSARFDSPLHF. Full variable domain (remainder filled in from reference TRBV7-9 and TRBJ1-6): DTGVSQNPRHKITKRGQNVTFRCDPISEHNRLYWYRQTLGQGPEFLTYFQNEAQLEKSRLLSDRFSAERPKGSFSTLEIQRTEQGDSAMYLCASSARFDSPLHFGNGTRLTVT.

The chain couples TRBV20-1 to TRBJ1-5; there is no DNA to check the TCRdb D call of TRBD1. The CDR3 is 13 residues long. Germline assignment: CDR1 DFQATT and CDR2 SNEGSKA (reference sequence). The CDR3 protein is CSAHRGDDQPQHF.